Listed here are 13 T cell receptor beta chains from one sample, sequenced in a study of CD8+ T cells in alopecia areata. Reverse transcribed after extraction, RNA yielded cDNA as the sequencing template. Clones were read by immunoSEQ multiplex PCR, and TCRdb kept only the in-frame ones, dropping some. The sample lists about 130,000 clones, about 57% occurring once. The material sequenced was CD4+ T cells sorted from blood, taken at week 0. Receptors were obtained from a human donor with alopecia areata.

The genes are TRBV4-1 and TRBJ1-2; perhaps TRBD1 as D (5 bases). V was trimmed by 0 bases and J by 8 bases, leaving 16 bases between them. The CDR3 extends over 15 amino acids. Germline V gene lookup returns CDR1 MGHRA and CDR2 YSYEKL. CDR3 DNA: TGCGCCAGCAGCCAAGATGGGCAGGGAGGGAGCGGCTACACCTTC. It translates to CASSQDGQGGSGYTF.

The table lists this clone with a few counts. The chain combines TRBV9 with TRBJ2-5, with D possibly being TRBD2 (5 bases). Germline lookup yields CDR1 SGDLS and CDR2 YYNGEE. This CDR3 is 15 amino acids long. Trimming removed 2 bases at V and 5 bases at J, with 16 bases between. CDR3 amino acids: CASSVVGSGWETQYF. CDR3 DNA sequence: TGTGCCAGCAGCGTCGTAGGGAGCGGCTGGGAGACCCAGTACTTC.

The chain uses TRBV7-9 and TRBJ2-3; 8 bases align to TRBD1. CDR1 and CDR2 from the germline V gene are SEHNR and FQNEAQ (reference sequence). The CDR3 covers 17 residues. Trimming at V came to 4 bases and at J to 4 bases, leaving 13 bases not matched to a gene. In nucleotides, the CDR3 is TGTGCCAGCAGCTCCCGGGGAGACAGGGGCGGGCCAGATACGCAGTATTTT. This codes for CASSSRGDRGGPDTQYF. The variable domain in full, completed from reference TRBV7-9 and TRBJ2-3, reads DTGVSQNPRHKITKRGQNVTFRCDPISEHNRLYWYRQTLGQGPEFLTYFQNEAQLEKSRLLSDRFSAERPKGSFSTLEIQRTEQGDSAMYLCASSSRGDRGGPDTQYFGPGTRLTVL.

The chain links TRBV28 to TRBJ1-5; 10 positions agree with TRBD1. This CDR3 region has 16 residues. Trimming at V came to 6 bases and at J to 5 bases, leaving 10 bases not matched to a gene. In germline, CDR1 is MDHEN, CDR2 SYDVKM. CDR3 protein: CASSPTVGTGDQPQHF. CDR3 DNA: TGTGCCAGCAGCCCGACGGTAGGGACAGGGGATCAGCCCCAGCATTTT.

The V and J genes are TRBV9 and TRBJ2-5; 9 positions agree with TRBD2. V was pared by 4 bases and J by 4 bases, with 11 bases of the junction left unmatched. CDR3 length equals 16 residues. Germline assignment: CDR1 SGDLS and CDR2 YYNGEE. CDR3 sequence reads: CASSPTGGRAGETQYF. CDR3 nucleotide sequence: TGTGCCAGCAGCCCCACCGGCGGGAGGGCCGGAGAGACCCAGTACTTC.

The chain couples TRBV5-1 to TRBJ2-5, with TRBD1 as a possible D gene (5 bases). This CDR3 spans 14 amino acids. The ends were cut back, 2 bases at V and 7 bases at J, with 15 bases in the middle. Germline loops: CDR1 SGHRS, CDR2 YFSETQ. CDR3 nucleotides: TGCGCCAGCAGCTTCGGGTTAGGGGAAGGGACCCAGTACTTC. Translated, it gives CASSFGLGEGTQYF.

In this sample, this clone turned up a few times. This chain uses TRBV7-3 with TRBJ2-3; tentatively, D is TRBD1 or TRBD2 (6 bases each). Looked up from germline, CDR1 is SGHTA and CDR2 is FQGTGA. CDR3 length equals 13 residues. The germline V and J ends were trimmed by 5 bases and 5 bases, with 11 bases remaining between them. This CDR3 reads CASSPQGGDTQYF. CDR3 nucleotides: TGTGCCAGCAGCCCACAGGGAGGAGATACGCAGTATTTT.

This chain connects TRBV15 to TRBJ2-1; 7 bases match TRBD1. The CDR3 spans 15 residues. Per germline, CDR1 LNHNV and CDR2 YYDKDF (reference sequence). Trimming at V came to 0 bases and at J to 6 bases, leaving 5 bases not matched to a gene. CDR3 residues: CATSREQGPLNEQFF. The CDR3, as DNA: TGTGCCACCAGCAGAGAACAGGGGCCCCTCAATGAGCAGTTCTTC.

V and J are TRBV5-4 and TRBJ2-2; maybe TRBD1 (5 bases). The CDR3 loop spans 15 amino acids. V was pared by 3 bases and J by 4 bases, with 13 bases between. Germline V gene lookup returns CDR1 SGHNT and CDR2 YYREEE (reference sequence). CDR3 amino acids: CASSSGKMGTGELFF. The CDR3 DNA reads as TGTGCCAGCAGCTCAGGGAAAATGGGCACCGGGGAGCTGTTTTTT. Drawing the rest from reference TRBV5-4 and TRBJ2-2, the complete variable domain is ETGVTQSPTHLIKTRGQQVTLRCSSQSGHNTVSWYQQALGQGPQFIFQYYREEENGRGNFPPRFSGLQFPNYSSELNVNALELDDSALYLCASSSGKMGTGELFFGEGSRLTVL.

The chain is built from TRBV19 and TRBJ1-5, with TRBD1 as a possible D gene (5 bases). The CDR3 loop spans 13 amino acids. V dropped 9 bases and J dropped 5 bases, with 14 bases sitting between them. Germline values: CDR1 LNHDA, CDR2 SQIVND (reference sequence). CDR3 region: CASTPGPDQPQHF. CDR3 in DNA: TGTGCCAGCACGCCGGGACCGGATCAGCCCCAGCATTTT.

CDR3 nucleotides: TGTGCCAGCAGTGGGGGTGTTTACGACGAGCAGTACTTC. It codes for CASSGGVYDEQYF. This chain connects TRBV2 to TRBJ2-7; D unresolved. CDR3 size: 13 residues. Germline V lookup: CDR1 SNHLY, CDR2 FYNNEI. V lost 4 bases, J lost 5 bases, and 12 bases lay in between.

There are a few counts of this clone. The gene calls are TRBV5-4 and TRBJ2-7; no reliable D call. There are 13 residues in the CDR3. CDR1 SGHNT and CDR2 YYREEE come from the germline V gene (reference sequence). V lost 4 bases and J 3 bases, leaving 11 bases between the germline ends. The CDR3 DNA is TGTGCCAGCAGCCTCGGACGGGTCTACGAGCAGTACTTC. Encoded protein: CASSLGRVYEQYF.

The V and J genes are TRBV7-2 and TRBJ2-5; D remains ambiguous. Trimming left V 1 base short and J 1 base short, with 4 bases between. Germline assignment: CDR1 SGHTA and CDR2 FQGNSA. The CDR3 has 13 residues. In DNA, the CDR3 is TGTGCCAGCAGCTTAGGCCGCCAAGAGACCCAGTACTTC. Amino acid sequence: CASSLGRQETQYF.